Following are 27 T cell receptor beta chains from one sample sequenced in a study of early stage breast cancer tumors. Using immunoSEQ multiplex PCR, the repertoire was profiled, and TCRdb retains in-frame clones only, with some absent. The data hold roughly 30,000 clones, with roughly 81% observed a single time. Sample: breast tumor tissue. The receptors were gathered from a person aged 25 to 40 with breast cancer.

V and J are TRBV19 and TRBJ2-1; the match to TRBD2 covers 13 bases. The CDR3 is made up of 15 amino acids. CDR1 and CDR2 (germline): LNHDA, SQIVND (reference sequence). The junction had 5 bases not matched to a gene; V was cut back by 6 bases and J by 6 bases. CDR3 coding DNA: TGTGCCAGTAGGACTACTAGCGGGAGGGGCAATGAGCAGTTCTTC. Translated: CASRTTSGRGNEQFF.

This clone occurred a few times. The V gene is TRBV18, the J gene TRBJ1-6; D might be TRBD1 (6 bases). This CDR3 is 13 amino acids long. V lost 4 bases and J 10 bases, leaving 11 bases between the germline ends. Germline-derived CDR1 and CDR2 are KGHSH and LQKENI. The CDR3 reads CASSQGGESPLHF. In DNA form, the CDR3 reads TGTGCCAGCTCACAAGGGGGAGAGTCACCCCTCCACTTT.

V is TRBV19 and J is TRBJ1-5; 9 bases agree with TRBD1. Germline trimming cut 6 bases from V and 5 bases from J; bases unmatched to any gene: 5. CDR3 length: 14 amino acids. CDR1 and CDR2 (germline): LNHDA, SQIVND (reference sequence). CDR3 in DNA: TGTGCCAGTAGGAGGACAGGGGAAGATCAGCCCCAGCATTTT. This translates into CASRRTGEDQPQHF.

The chain links TRBV7-9 to TRBJ2-1; 7 nucleotides match TRBD2. This CDR3 is built from 15 residues. Unmatched junction bases numbered 10, after V lost 4 bases and J lost 7 bases. The germline gives CDR1 SEHNR, CDR2 FQNEAQ (reference sequence). This chain's CDR3 is CASSSLERGGNEQFF. The CDR3 coding sequence is TGTGCCAGCAGCTCGTTGGAGCGGGGAGGGAATGAGCAGTTCTTC. The full variable domain, completed using reference TRBV7-9 and TRBJ2-1, is DTGVSQNPRHKITKRGQNVTFRCDPISEHNRLYWYRQTLGQGPEFLTYFQNEAQLEKSRLLSDRFSAERPKGSFSTLEIQRTEQGDSAMYLCASSSLERGGNEQFFGPGTRLTVL.

The chain has TRBV29-1 and TRBJ2-5, with 11 bases matching TRBD2. CDR1 and CDR2 (germline): SQVTM, ANQGSEA. J lost 1 base, V lost 7 bases, and 8 bases had no gene match. This CDR3 has 15 amino acids. CDR3 in DNA: TGCAGCGCCGAGGGACTAGCGGCATTCCAAGAGACCCAGTACTTC. It specifies CSAEGLAAFQETQYF.

Remarks on this clone: Relative to the germline gene, one junction end is altered; a read error may explain this. The chain couples TRBV7-9 to TRBJ2-5; the match to TRBD2 covers 12 bases. In germline, CDR1 is SEHNR, CDR2 FQNEAQ (reference sequence). CDR3 length: 14 amino acids. CDR3 region: CASSLAGGQETQYF. In DNA form, the CDR3 reads TGTGCCAGCAGCCTAGCGGGAGGGCAAGAGACCCAGTACTTC.

This clone was detected once. V usage is TRBV10-3 and J usage is TRBJ2-1; 9 nucleotides align to TRBD2. Germline values: CDR1 ENHRY, CDR2 SYGVKD. The CDR3 spans 14 residues. With 9 bases clipped from V and 8 bases from J, the junction kept 11 bases outside the gene matches. DNA for the CDR3: TGTGCCATAGCAGGCCTAGCGGGAATGGATGAGCAGTTCTTC. This codes for CAIAGLAGMDEQFF.

This chain links TRBV15 with TRBJ2-1, with 13 bases aligning to TRBD2. Germline CDR1 reads LNHNV; CDR2 reads YYDKDF (reference sequence). The length of the CDR3 is 17 residues. With V trimmed by 4 bases and J by 8 bases, 11 bases remained unmatched. The CDR3 DNA reads TGTGCCACCAGCATACGTACCGGGACTAGCGGGAAGGATGAGCAGTTCTTC. Amino acids: CATSIRTGTSGKDEQFF.

The chain couples TRBV20-1 to TRBJ1-4; no definite D call. V lost 4 bases and J lost 8, with 8 bases in between. Germline V CDR1 and CDR2: DFQATT, SNEGSKA (reference sequence). The CDR3 has 11 amino acids. In nucleotides, the CDR3 is TGCAGTGCTACTCTCGAAGAAAAACTGTTTTTT. Translating it yields CSATLEEKLFF.

This chain connects TRBV10-3 to TRBJ1-1, with D unresolved. Trimming stripped 7 bases from V and 0 bases from J, with 9 bases between. CDR1 is ENHRY and CDR2 is SYGVKD in the germline V gene. This CDR3 comprises 13 residues. CDR3 bases: TGTGCCATCAAAGGGCAGTTGAACACTGAAGCTTTCTTT. It codes for CAIKGQLNTEAFF.

The J gene is TRBJ2-7, the V gene TRBV12-2; the tabulated D call, TRBD1, remains unverified against the DNA. TRBV12-2 is listed as a pseudogene. The CDR3 has 16 amino acids. This chain's CDR3 is CASRLMVHREIYEQYF. CDR3 DNA: TGTGCAAGTCGCTTAATGGTGCACAGAGAGATTTACGAGCAGTACTTC.

The V gene is TRBV5-4, the J gene TRBJ2-3; D may be TRBD1 (7 bases). CDR1 SGHNT and CDR2 YYREEE come from the germline V gene (reference sequence). The CDR3 is made up of 16 amino acids. Trimming removed 4 bases from V and 5 bases from J, with 20 bases in between. The CDR3 coding sequence is TGTGCCAGCAGCCTCCCTCAGGGGGGCAGAGGAGATACGCAGTATTTT. It yields the protein CASSLPQGGRGDTQYF.

The chain is built from TRBV10-3 and TRBJ2-3; 7 nucleotides agree with TRBD2. Germline V CDR1 and CDR2: ENHRY, SYGVKD. CDR3 length: 14 residues. Losses at the gene ends were 10 bases for V and 2 bases for J; bases not matched to a gene: 9. The CDR3 region has the DNA TGTGCCACGAGACTAGCCATGATCACAGATACGCAGTATTTT. Translating gives CATRLAMITDTQYF.

V usage is TRBV2 and J usage is TRBJ1-1, with 10 positions matching TRBD1. Unmatched junction bases numbered 6, after V lost 4 bases and J lost 4 bases. From germline, CDR1 is SNHLY and CDR2 FYNNEI. The CDR3 contains 15 residues. As DNA, the CDR3 is TGTGCCAGCAGTGGACGACAGGGGGCAATCACTGAAGCTTTCTTT. It is translated as CASSGRQGAITEAFF.

The V and J genes are TRBV30 and TRBJ2-7, with D unclear. V gave up 1 base and J gave up 2 bases, with 15 bases separating them. Looked up from germline, CDR1 is GTSNPN and CDR2 is SVGIG (reference sequence). This CDR3 region has 15 residues. The CDR3 is CAWSARFRYPYEQYF. The CDR3 DNA sequence: TGTGCCTGGAGTGCCAGATTCAGGTATCCCTACGAGCAGTACTTC.

The chain has TRBV6-1 and TRBJ2-1, with TRBD2 identical over 10 bases. The CDR3 is 14 residues long. The V gene end was trimmed by 8 bases and the J gene end by 4 bases; junction bases not matched to a gene: 5. CDR1 and CDR2 from the germline V gene are MNHNS and SASEGT. The CDR3 protein is CASGLSGRYNEQFF. In DNA, the CDR3 is TGTGCCAGCGGCCTTAGCGGGAGGTACAATGAGCAGTTCTTC.

This CDR3 is CASSPPSLAGGLGEQYF. CDR3 coding DNA: TGTGCCAGCTCACCACCGTCGCTAGCGGGAGGATTGGGCGAGCAGTACTTC. The rearrangement links TRBV18 to TRBJ2-7; 11 bases align to TRBD2. CDR1 is KGHSH and CDR2 is LQKENI in the germline V gene. V lost 0 bases, J lost 6 bases, and 10 bases stayed unmatched. This CDR3 contains 17 residues.

The V gene is TRBV27, the J gene TRBJ2-5, with 7 bases matching TRBD1. Germline V gives CDR1 MNHEY, CDR2 SMNVEV (reference sequence). This CDR3 region has 13 residues. J gave up 2 bases and V 6 bases, and 3 bases lay outside the gene matches. In DNA form, the CDR3 reads TGTGCCAGCAGGTCCAGGGGGCAAGAGACCCAGTACTTC. Its translation is CASRSRGQETQYF.

This clone was seen just once. CDR3 nucleotide sequence: TGTGCCAGCAGTTACCAGGGAACTGCGACCTACAATGAGCAGTTCTTC. It specifies CASSYQGTATYNEQFF. The rearrangement links TRBV6-5 to TRBJ2-1, with D possibly TRBD1 on 5 matching bases. The CDR3 runs 16 residues. Germline loops: CDR1 MNHEY, CDR2 SVGAGI. Trimming removed 2 bases from V and 2 bases from J, with 13 bases in between.

This clone was detected only once. The rearrangement joins TRBV11-3 to TRBJ1-1; TRBD1 is a possible D gene (6 bases). CDR1 is SGHNT, CDR2 YENEEA, per germline. The CDR3 is made up of 12 amino acids. Trimming removed 3 bases from V and 5 bases from J, with 7 bases in between. The CDR3 is CASSLGQTEAFF. The CDR3 DNA sequence: TGTGCCAGCAGCTTGGGACAAACTGAAGCTTTCTTT.

The J gene is TRBJ1-3, the V gene TRBV29-1, with TRBD1 matching 7 bases. CDR3 length: 14 amino acids. V was clipped by 4 bases and J by 2 bases; unmatched bases: 5. Germline values: CDR1 SQVTM, CDR2 ANQGSEA. The CDR3 DNA is TGCAGCGTTGTTTTTCAGGGGGCTGGAAACACCATATATTTT. Its protein product is CSVVFQGAGNTIYF. Full variable domain (remainder filled in from reference TRBV29-1 and TRBJ1-3): SAVISQKPSRDICQRGTSLTIQCQVDSQVTMMFWYRQQPGQSLTLIATANQGSEATYESGFVIDKFPISRPNLTFSTLTVSNMSPEDSSIYLCSVVFQGAGNTIYFGEGSWLTVV.

This chain connects TRBV7-2 to TRBJ1-2; D is unclear. V was cut by 1 base and J by 5 bases, with 14 bases left in between. The CDR3 covers 15 residues. CDR1 and CDR2 from the germline V gene are SGHTA and FQGNSA. The CDR3 DNA follows: TGTGCCAGCAGCTTAGGGTTAGTCGAAGGGTATGGCTACACCTTC. It translates to CASSLGLVEGYGYTF.

The chain recombines TRBV7-8 with TRBJ1-5; D perhaps matches TRBD1 (6 bases). Germline CDR1 SGHVS, CDR2 FQNEAQ. This CDR3 has 16 amino acids. Trimming pared 2 bases from V and 0 bases from J, leaving 11 bases between. This chain's CDR3 is CASSLFRGDSNQPQHF. The CDR3 DNA is TGTGCCAGCAGCTTATTCAGGGGAGATAGCAATCAGCCCCAGCATTTT.

This clone is a singleton in its sample. The chain carries TRBV9 and TRBJ1-2, with D maybe TRBD1 (6 bases). V lost 0 bases and J lost 3, with 6 bases in between. The CDR3 runs 13 residues. Germline CDR1 SGDLS, CDR2 YYNGEE. Here the CDR3 DNA reads TGTGCCAGCAGCGTAGACAGGGACTATGGCTACACCTTC. It specifies CASSVDRDYGYTF.

The gene calls are TRBV29-1 and TRBJ1-1; the D gene is possibly TRBD1 (5 bases). The V and J ends lost 4 bases and 3 bases respectively, with 12 bases between them. The CDR3 is made up of 13 amino acids. Germline CDR1 reads SQVTM; CDR2 reads ANQGSEA. CDR3 DNA: TGCAGCGTTGCGACAGCAAGGGACACTGAAGCTTTCTTT. Residues: CSVATARDTEAFF.

This clone appeared a few times. The rearrangement joins TRBV7-8 to TRBJ2-7; TRBD1 is a possible D gene (5 bases). Germline V gives CDR1 SGHVS, CDR2 FQNEAQ. The CDR3 extends over 16 amino acids. The V gene lost 5 bases and the J gene lost 2 bases, with 19 bases spanning the gap. The CDR3 coding sequence is TGTGCCAGCAGCCTAGGGGCAGGCGCGCTTCCCTACGAGCAGTACTTC. Residues: CASSLGAGALPYEQYF.

The chain joins TRBV11-2 to TRBJ2-7; 8 bases line up with TRBD2. The CDR3 runs to 16 residues. Trimming at V came to 1 base and at J to 2 bases, leaving 7 bases not matched to a gene. Germline CDR1 SGHAT, CDR2 FQNNGV. The CDR3 reads CASSLGVSGITYEQYF. The CDR3 DNA reads as TGTGCCAGCAGCTTAGGAGTTAGCGGGATTACCTACGAGCAGTACTTC.